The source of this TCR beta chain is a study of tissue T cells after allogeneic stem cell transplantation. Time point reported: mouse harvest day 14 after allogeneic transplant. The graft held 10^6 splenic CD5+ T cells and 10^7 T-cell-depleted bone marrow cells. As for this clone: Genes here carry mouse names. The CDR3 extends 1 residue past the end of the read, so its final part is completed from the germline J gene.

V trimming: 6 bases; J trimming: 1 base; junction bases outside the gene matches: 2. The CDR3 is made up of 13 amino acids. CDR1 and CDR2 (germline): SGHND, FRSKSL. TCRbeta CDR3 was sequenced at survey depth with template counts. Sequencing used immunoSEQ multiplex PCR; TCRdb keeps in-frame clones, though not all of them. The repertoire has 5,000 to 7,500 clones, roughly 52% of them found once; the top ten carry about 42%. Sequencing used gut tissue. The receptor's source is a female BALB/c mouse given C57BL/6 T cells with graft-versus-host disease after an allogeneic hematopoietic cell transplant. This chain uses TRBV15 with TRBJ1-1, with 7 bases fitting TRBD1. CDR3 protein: CASRRQGNTEVFF. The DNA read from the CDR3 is TGTGCCAGCAGGCGACAGGGGAACACAGAAGTCTTC.